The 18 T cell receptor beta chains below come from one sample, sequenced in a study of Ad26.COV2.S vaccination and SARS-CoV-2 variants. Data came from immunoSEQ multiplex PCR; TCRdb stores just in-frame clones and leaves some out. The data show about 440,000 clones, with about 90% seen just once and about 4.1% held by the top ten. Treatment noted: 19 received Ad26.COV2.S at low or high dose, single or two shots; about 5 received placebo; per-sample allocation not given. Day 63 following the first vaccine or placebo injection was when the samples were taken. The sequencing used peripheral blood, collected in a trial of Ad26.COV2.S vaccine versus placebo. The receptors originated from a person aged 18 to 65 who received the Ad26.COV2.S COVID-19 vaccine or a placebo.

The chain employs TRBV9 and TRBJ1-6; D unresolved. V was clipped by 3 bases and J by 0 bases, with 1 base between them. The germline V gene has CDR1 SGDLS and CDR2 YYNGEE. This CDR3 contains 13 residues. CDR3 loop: CASSASYNSPLHF. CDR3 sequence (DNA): TGTGCCAGCAGCGCCTCCTATAATTCACCCCTCCACTTT.

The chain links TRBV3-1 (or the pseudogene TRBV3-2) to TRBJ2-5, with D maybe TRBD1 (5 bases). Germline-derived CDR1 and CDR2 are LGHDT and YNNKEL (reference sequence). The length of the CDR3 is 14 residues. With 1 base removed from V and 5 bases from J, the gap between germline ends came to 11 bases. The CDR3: CASSQVRGSETQYF. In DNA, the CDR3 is TGTGCCAGCAGCCAAGTAAGGGGAAGCGAGACCCAGTACTTC.

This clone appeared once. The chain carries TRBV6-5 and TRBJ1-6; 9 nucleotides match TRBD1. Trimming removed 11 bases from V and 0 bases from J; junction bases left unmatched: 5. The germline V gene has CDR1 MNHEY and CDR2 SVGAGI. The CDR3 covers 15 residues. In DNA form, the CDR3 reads TGTGCCGGAGGGACAGGGAGCTCCTATAATTCACCCCTCCACTTT. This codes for CAGGTGSSYNSPLHF.

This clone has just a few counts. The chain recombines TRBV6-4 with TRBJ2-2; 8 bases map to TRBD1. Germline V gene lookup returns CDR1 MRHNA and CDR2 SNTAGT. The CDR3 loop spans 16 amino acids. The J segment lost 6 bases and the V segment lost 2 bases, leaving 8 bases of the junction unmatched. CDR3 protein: CASSDDRGSGAGELFF. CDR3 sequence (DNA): TGTGCCAGCAGTGACGACAGGGGAAGTGGGGCCGGGGAGCTGTTTTTT.

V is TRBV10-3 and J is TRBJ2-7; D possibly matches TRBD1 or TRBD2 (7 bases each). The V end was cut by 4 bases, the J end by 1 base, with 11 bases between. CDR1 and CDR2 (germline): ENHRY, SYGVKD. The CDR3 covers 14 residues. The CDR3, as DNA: TGTGCCATCAGTGTCCAGGGGGGGTCCTACGAGCAGTACTTC. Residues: CAISVQGGSYEQYF.

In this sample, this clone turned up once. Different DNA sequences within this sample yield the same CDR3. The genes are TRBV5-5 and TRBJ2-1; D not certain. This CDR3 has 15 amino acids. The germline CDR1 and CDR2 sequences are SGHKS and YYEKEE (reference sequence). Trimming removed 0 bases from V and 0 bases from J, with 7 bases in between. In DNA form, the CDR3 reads TGTGCCAGCAGCTTGGCAGTCAGCTCCTACAATGAGCAGTTCTTC. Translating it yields CASSLAVSSYNEQFF.

The CDR3 coding sequence is TGTGCCAGCAGTTCTATCTCGGGGGGCTCCACAGATACGCAGTATTTT. It encodes CASSSISGGSTDTQYF. This chain uses TRBV6-5 with TRBJ2-3, with D maybe TRBD2 (7 bases). The CDR3 runs 16 residues. CDR1 MNHEY and CDR2 SVGAGI come from the germline V gene. V was clipped by 4 bases and J by 2 bases, with 16 bases between them.

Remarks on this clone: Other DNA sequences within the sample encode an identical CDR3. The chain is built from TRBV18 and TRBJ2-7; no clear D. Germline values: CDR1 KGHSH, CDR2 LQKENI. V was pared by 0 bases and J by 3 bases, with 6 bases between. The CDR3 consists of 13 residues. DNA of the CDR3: TGTGCCAGCTCACCACCATCCAGCTACGAGCAGTACTTC. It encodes CASSPPSSYEQYF.

In DNA, the CDR3 is TGTGCCAGCAGCCGGGACTCTCGGGCCTATGGCTACACCTTC. Residues: CASSRDSRAYGYTF. The genes are TRBV6-5 and TRBJ1-2; D is perhaps TRBD1 (5 bases). The germline V and J ends were trimmed by 6 bases and 4 bases, with 15 bases remaining between them. There are 14 residues in the CDR3. Germline-derived CDR1 and CDR2 are MNHEY and SVGAGI.

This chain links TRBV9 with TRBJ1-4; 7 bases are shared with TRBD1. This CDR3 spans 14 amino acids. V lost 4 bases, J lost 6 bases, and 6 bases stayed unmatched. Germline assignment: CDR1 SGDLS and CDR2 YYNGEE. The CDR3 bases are TGTGCCAGCAGCACCGGGACAGCAGATGAAAAACTGTTTTTT. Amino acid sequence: CASSTGTADEKLFF.

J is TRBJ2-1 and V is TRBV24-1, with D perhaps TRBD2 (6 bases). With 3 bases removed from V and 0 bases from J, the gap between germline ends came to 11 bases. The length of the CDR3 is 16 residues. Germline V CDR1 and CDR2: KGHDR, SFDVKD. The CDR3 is CATSDGVAVSYNEQFF. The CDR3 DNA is TGTGCCACCAGTGATGGAGTAGCGGTCTCCTACAATGAGCAGTTCTTC.

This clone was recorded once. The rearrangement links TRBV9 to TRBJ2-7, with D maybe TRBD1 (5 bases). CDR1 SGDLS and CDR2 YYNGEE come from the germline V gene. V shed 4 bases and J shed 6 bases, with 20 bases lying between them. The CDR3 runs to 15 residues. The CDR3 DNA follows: TGTGCCAGCAGCCGGCTCTCGACAGCAGGCTCCGAGCAGTACTTC. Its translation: CASSRLSTAGSEQYF.

The CDR3 is CASSVGTTDTQYF. CDR3 bases: TGTGCCAGCAGCGTTGGGACCACAGATACGCAGTATTTT. This chain connects TRBV9 to TRBJ2-3, with D tentatively TRBD1 or TRBD2 (5 bases each). V was shortened by 2 bases and J by 2 bases, with 6 bases between the two germline ends. CDR3 length: 13 amino acids. CDR1 is SGDLS and CDR2 is YYNGEE in the germline V gene.

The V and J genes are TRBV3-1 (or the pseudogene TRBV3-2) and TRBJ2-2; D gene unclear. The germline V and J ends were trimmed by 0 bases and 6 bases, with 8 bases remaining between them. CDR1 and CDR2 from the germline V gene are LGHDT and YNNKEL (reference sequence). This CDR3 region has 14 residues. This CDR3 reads CASSQDVLPGELFF. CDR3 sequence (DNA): TGTGCCAGCAGCCAAGATGTCCTACCCGGGGAGCTGTTTTTT.

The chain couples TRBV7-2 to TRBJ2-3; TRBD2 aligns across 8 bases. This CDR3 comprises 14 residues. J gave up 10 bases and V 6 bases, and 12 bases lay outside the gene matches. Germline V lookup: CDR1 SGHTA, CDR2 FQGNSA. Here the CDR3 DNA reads TGTGCCAGCAGGCCGGGACTAGGGCCCGCGGCGCAGTATTTT. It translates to CASRPGLGPAAQYF.

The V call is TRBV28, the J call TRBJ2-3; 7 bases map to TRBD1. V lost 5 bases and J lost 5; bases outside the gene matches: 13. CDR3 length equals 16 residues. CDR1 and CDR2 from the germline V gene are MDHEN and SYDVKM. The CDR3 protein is CASSPSTGIPRDTQYF. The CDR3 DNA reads TGTGCCAGCAGTCCATCGACAGGGATCCCACGAGATACGCAGTATTTT.

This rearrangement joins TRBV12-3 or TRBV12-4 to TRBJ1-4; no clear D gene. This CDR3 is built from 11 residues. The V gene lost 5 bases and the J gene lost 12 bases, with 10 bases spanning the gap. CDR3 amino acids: CASSNRRELFF. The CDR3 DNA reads TGTGCCAGCAGTAACAGAAGGGAACTGTTTTTT.

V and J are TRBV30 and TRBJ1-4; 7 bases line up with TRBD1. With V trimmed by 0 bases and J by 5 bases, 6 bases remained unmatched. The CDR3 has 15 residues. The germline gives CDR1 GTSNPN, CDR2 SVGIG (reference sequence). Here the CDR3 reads CAWSVQWTGNEKLFF. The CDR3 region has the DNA TGTGCCTGGAGTGTACAATGGACAGGAAATGAAAAACTGTTTTTT.